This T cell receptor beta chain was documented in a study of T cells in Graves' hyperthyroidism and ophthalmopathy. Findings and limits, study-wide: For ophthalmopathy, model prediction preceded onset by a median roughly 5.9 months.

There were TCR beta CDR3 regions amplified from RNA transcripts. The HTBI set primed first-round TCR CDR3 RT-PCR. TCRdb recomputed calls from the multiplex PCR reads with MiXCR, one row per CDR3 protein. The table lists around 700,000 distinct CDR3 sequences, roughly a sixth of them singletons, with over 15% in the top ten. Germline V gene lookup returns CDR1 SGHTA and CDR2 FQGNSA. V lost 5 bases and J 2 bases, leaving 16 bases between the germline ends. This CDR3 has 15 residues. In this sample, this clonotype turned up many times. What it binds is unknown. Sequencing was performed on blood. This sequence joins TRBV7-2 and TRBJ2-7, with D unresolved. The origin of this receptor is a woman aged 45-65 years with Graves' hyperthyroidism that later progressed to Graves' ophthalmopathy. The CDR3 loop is CASSPDTTGTYEQYF. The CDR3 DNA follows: TGTGCCAGCAGCCCCGACACAACCGGTACCTACGAGCAGTACTTC.